The present entry profiles one TCR beta chain with its context. The V end was cut by 6 bases, the J end by 6 bases, with 11 bases between. Germline-derived CDR1 and CDR2 are SGHVS and FQNEAQ. CDR3 length: 13 amino acids. This specimen comes from a study of blood T cell repertoires in COVID-19. Study background: The samples span acute and convalescent COVID-19 from the United States, Italy and Spain. The analysed material was cDNA or gDNA that came from T cells, B-cell-depleted T cells, or PBMCs.

Per the original data handling: Nucleated cell number was recorded as an estimate derived from reference gene primer amplification. Profiling relied on immunoSEQ multiplex PCR, and the TCRdb table lists in-frame clones only, not all of them. That table supplies the V and J calls and clone size; D and trimming were determined from the DNA. The data hold about 80,000 clones, with approximately 80% observed a single time. The rearrangement uses TRBV7-8 and TRBJ2-2; D might be TRBD1 (5 bases). This sequence originates from a human donor in a cohort sampled during active COVID-19. The sequenced sample was peripheral blood. The CDR3 sequence is CASRQQGPGELFF. CDR3 nucleotide sequence: TGTGCCAGCAGACAGCAGGGTCCCGGGGAGCTGTTTTTT.